Listed here are 18 T cell receptor beta chains from one sample, sequenced in a study of STAT5B mutations in CD4+ large granular lymphocyte leukemia. TCRdb's table, derived via immunoSEQ multiplex PCR, lists solely in-frame clones and lacks some. The table has some 38,000 clones, roughly 85% seen once; the top ten hold 1% to 1.5%. Sequencing was performed on CD4+ T cells from blood buffy coats. These receptors all stem from a human donor in good health.

This rearrangement joins TRBV11-2 to TRBJ2-3; 10 bases agree with TRBD2. Trimming cost V 1 base and J 2 bases; bases outside gene matches: 6. The CDR3 contains 17 residues. Germline V gene data show CDR1 as SGHAT and CDR2 as FQNNGV. The CDR3 loop is CASSLGMGLAYTDTQYF. The CDR3 DNA sequence: TGTGCCAGCAGCTTAGGGATGGGACTAGCGTACACAGATACGCAGTATTTT.

The chain recombines TRBV11-2 with TRBJ2-2; D unresolved. CDR1 and CDR2 from the germline V gene are SGHAT and FQNNGV. The CDR3 has 15 amino acids. Trimming took off 1 base at V and 5 bases at J, with 11 bases between the two ends. In nucleotides, the CDR3 is TGTGCCAGCAGCTTAGGGCTAAACCCGACCGGGGAGCTGTTTTTT. Translating it yields CASSLGLNPTGELFF.

The J gene is TRBJ2-2, the V gene TRBV19; D assignment may be TRBD1 or TRBD2 (5 bases each). The CDR3 is 14 amino acids. CDR1 is LNHDA and CDR2 is SQIVND in the germline V gene (reference sequence). V shed 11 bases and J shed 0 bases, with 13 bases lying between them. CDR3 nucleotide sequence: TGTGCCGCTTCGTGGGGGTCGAACACCGGGGAGCTGTTTTTT. Protein: CAASWGSNTGELFF.

V gene TRBV11-3 combines with J gene TRBJ2-3, with a weak D call TRBD1 (5 bases). This CDR3 contains 13 residues. Looked up from germline, CDR1 is SGHNT and CDR2 is YENEEA. Trimming shortened V by 5 bases and J by 6 bases, and 12 bases separated the two germline ends. The CDR3 region is CASSPRVGDTQYF. For the CDR3, the DNA is TGTGCCAGCAGCCCCAGGGTCGGCGATACGCAGTATTTT.

V usage is TRBV30 and J usage is TRBJ1-3, with unresolved D. From germline, CDR1 is GTSNPN and CDR2 SVGIG (reference sequence). The CDR3 covers 13 residues. CDR3 sequence reads: CASQASSGNTIYF. CDR3 DNA: TGTGCTTCCCAGGCGAGCTCTGGAAACACCATATATTTT.

The CDR3 reads CASSLGGRISYEQYF. DNA of the CDR3: TGTGCCAGCAGTTTGGGCGGACGGATTTCCTACGAGCAGTACTTC. The chain couples TRBV28 to TRBJ2-7, with no clear D. Between the trimmed V and J ends, which lost 3 bases and 1 base, there was a span of 13 bases. Germline-derived CDR1 and CDR2 are MDHEN and SYDVKM. The CDR3 runs 15 residues.

The chain employs TRBV30 and TRBJ1-5; a weak D match, TRBD1 (5 bases). Germline lookup yields CDR1 GTSNPN and CDR2 SVGIG (reference sequence). This CDR3 is built from 14 residues. V was cut by 3 bases and J by 4 bases, with 13 bases left in between. In DNA, the CDR3 is TGTGCCTGGAGCGGGGGACGGCGGAATCAGCCCCAGCATTTT. This encodes CAWSGGRRNQPQHF.

The CDR3 DNA reads TGTGCCAGCAGTCCCCAGGGGTCTTCCTACGAGCAGTACTTC. The encoded protein is CASSPQGSSYEQYF. This sequence joins TRBV28 and TRBJ2-7, with D tentatively TRBD1 (6 bases). Germline loops: CDR1 MDHEN, CDR2 SYDVKM. There are 14 residues in the CDR3. Trimming took 5 bases from V and 1 from J, leaving 12 bases between them.

This chain uses TRBV4-1 with TRBJ2-5; D is ambiguous. V lost 1 base and J lost 5, with 11 bases in between. The CDR3 is made up of 14 amino acids. CDR1 is MGHRA, CDR2 YSYEKL, per germline. The CDR3, as DNA: TGCGCCAGCAGCCAAGGCCCCGCCGGGGAGACCCAGTACTTC. It translates to CASSQGPAGETQYF.

The chain is built from TRBV6-1 and TRBJ1-4; no reliable D call. The CDR3 extends over 16 amino acids. With 0 bases removed from V and 3 bases from J, the gap between germline ends came to 11 bases. The V gene's germline CDR1 is MNHNS and CDR2 SASEGT. The CDR3 here is CASSEAVRMPNEKLFF. The CDR3 DNA is TGTGCCAGCAGTGAAGCAGTCAGGATGCCTAATGAAAAACTGTTTTTT.

This chain links TRBV18 with TRBJ1-6, with TRBD1 as a possible D gene (5 bases). Per germline, CDR1 KGHSH and CDR2 LQKENI. The V gene lost 3 bases and the J gene lost 5 bases, with 11 bases spanning the gap. The CDR3 covers 15 residues. CDR3 residues: CASSPLGRDNSPLHF. In DNA form, the CDR3 reads TGTGCCAGCTCACCGCTGGGACGGGATAATTCACCCCTCCACTTT.

The V gene is TRBV9, the J gene TRBJ2-3; D not certain. The CDR3 loop spans 13 amino acids. Germline lookup yields CDR1 SGDLS and CDR2 YYNGEE. Trimming removed 4 bases from V and 0 bases from J, with 6 bases in between. In DNA, the CDR3 is TGTGCCAGCAGCCCCCCCAGCACAGATACGCAGTATTTT. This sequence encodes CASSPPSTDTQYF.

CDR3 DNA sequence: TGCGCCAGCAGCTCAGGGACAGGGCGTGAGGGGACTGAAGCTTTCTTT. Its translation is CASSSGTGREGTEAFF. The V call is TRBV5-1, the J call TRBJ1-1; 9 positions match TRBD1. Germline V CDR1 and CDR2: SGHRS, YFSETQ. The length of the CDR3 is 16 residues. The V segment lost 3 bases and the J segment 5 bases; nucleotides outside the gene matches: 11.

The chain carries TRBV19 and TRBJ2-6; TRBD1 matches 8 bases. This CDR3 contains 15 residues. V gave up 4 bases and J gave up 5 bases; unmatched junction bases: 4. Germline-derived CDR1 and CDR2 are LNHDA and SQIVND (reference sequence). CDR3 coding DNA: TGTGCCAGTAGTACCCGACAGGGGCGGGCCAACGTCCTGACTTTC. Its protein is CASSTRQGRANVLTF.

In DNA, the CDR3 is TGTGCCAGCAGTCCCCAGGGGGCGGATAATTCACCCCTCCACTTT. It is translated as CASSPQGADNSPLHF. This sequence joins TRBV6-6 and TRBJ1-6; 8 bases map to TRBD1. Trimming cost V 5 bases and J 5 bases; bases outside gene matches: 5. The length of the CDR3 is 15 residues. Germline CDR1 is MNHNY and CDR2 is SVGAGI (reference sequence).

This chain uses TRBV7-2 with TRBJ2-7; no firm D call. CDR3 size: 13 residues. Germline-derived CDR1 and CDR2 are SGHTA and FQGNSA. V lost 0 bases, J lost 4 bases, and 7 bases lay in between. In nucleotides, the CDR3 is TGTGCCAGCAGCTTAGCGGGAAATTACGAGCAGTACTTC. As protein: CASSLAGNYEQYF.

In this sample, this clone turned up a few times. The V and J genes are TRBV19 and TRBJ1-1; D unresolved. CDR1 and CDR2 (germline): LNHDA, SQIVND (reference sequence). The CDR3 totals 14 residues. Trimming stripped 9 bases from V and 0 bases from J, with 14 bases between. The CDR3 protein is CASQSGFMNTEAFF. As DNA, the CDR3 is TGTGCCAGCCAATCGGGATTTATGAACACTGAAGCTTTCTTT.

The gene calls are TRBV19 and TRBJ1-5; 9 bases line up with TRBD1. The CDR3 sequence is 14 residues long. J was trimmed by 5 bases and V by 3 bases; bases with no gene match: 2. The germline gives CDR1 LNHDA, CDR2 SQIVND (reference sequence). The CDR3 sequence: CASSIDRGYQPQHF. The CDR3 DNA reads as TGTGCCAGTAGTATCGACAGGGGGTATCAGCCCCAGCATTTT. Drawing the rest from reference TRBV19 and TRBJ1-5, the complete variable domain is DGGITQSPKYLFRKEGQNVTLSCEQNLNHDAMYWYRQDPGQGLRLIYYSQIVNDFQKGDIAEGYSVSREKKESFPLTVTSAQKNPTAFYLCASSIDRGYQPQHFGDGTRLSIL.